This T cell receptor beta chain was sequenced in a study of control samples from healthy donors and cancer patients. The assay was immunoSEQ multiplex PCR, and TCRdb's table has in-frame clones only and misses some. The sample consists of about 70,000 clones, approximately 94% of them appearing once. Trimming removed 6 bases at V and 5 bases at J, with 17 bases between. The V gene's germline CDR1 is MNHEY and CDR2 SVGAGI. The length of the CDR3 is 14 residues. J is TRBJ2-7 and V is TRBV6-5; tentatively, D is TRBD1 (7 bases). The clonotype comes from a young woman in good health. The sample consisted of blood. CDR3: CASSPGGTVNEQYV. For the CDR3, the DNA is TGTGCCAGCAGCCCCGGCGGGACAGTTAACGAGCAGTACGTC.